This T cell receptor beta chain was sequenced during a study of T cells in Graves' hyperthyroidism and ophthalmopathy. There are many counts of this clonotype. Germline V gene data show CDR1 as DFQATT and CDR2 as SNEGSKA (reference sequence). V trimming: 3 bases; J trimming: 2 bases; junction bases outside the gene matches: 6. The CDR3 is made up of 14 amino acids. TCR beta CDR3 region amplification was performed from RNA transcripts. Primed by the HTBI set, a first-round RT-PCR was run on the TCR CDR3. MiXCR was run by TCRdb on the multiplex PCR reads, yielding one entry per CDR3 protein. Altogether some 620,000 distinct CDR3 sequences are present, about 17% being singletons, with the ten largest covering over 3.5%.

The receptor was derived from a woman in her thirties with Graves' hyperthyroidism. The sample taken for sequencing was blood. The V call is TRBV20-1, the J call TRBJ1-1, with TRBD1 matching 7 bases. The CDR3 DNA reads as TGCAGTGCTAGGCTAGGACAGGCTAACACTGAAGCTTTCTTT. Residues: CSARLGQANTEAFF.